The 18 T cell receptor beta chains below were found in one sample sequenced in a study of beta chain features in type 1 diabetes. As every portion of the isolated RNA was reverse transcribed, the sequencing read expressed TCRB transcripts. Profiled with immunoSEQ multiplex PCR; TCRdb holds only in-frame clones, not every one. The repertoire holds 600,000 to 650,000 clones, with 15% to 19% as singletons. The specimen sequenced was naive CD4+ T cells from blood. The receptors were sampled from a man aged 18 to 35 in good health.

This clone has just a few counts. CDR3 in amino acids: CASTDGAGNTEAFF. CDR3 DNA sequence: TGTGCCAGCACCGATGGGGCAGGGAACACTGAAGCTTTCTTT. The chain carries TRBV7-2 and TRBJ1-1; maybe TRBD1 (5 bases). In germline, CDR1 is SGHTA, CDR2 FQGNSA. Deletions cut 7 bases from V and 1 base from J, with 13 bases between. This CDR3 has 14 residues.

The chain couples TRBV10-3 to TRBJ1-2; tentative D call: TRBD1 (5 bases). Trimming left V 9 bases short and J 5 bases short, with 22 bases between. Looked up from germline, CDR1 is ENHRY and CDR2 is SYGVKD. The CDR3 contains 15 residues. The DNA of the CDR3 is TGTGCCATTACGCCGGCGACAGTTTTCTCATATGGCTACACCTTC. The encoded protein is CAITPATVFSYGYTF.

In this sample, this clone turned up a few times. V usage is TRBV9 and J usage is TRBJ1-2; 7 positions match TRBD1. V was clipped by 4 bases and J by 0 bases; unmatched bases: 9. Germline loops: CDR1 SGDLS, CDR2 YYNGEE. The CDR3 length is 16 residues. The CDR3 region has the DNA TGTGCCAGCAGCTCCCCCCCCGGGACAGCTAACTATGGCTACACCTTC. It yields the protein CASSSPPGTANYGYTF.

This clone has more than one count but fewer than ten. This sequence joins TRBV6-1 and TRBJ2-5; D might be TRBD2 (6 bases). This CDR3 region has 11 residues. CDR1 is MNHNS and CDR2 is SASEGT in the germline V gene. V was pared by 6 bases and J by 8 bases, with 10 bases between. Here the CDR3 DNA reads TGTGCCAGCAGGGAGGGTCGAACCCAGTACTTC. Amino acids: CASREGRTQYF.

This clone was recorded a few times. The V and J genes are TRBV12-5 and TRBJ2-3; a weak D match, TRBD2 (5 bases). Germline assignment: CDR1 LGHNT and CDR2 FRNRAP. This CDR3 is built from 13 residues. V shed 7 bases and J shed 2 bases, with 10 bases lying between them. CDR3 protein: CASVAGPTDTQYF. In DNA form, the CDR3 reads TGTGCTAGTGTTGCGGGCCCCACAGATACGCAGTATTTT.

This clone was picked up a small number of times. This chain joins TRBV30 and TRBJ2-1, with no clear D. V was clipped by 4 bases and J by 5 bases, with 6 bases between them. CDR3 length: 11 residues. Per germline, CDR1 GTSNPN and CDR2 SVGIG (reference sequence). As DNA, the CDR3 is TGTGCCTGGACCCTAAACAATGAGCAGTTCTTC. It codes for CAWTLNNEQFF.

The chain couples TRBV18 to TRBJ2-2, with D possibly called TRBD1 or TRBD2 (6 bases each). With 2 bases removed from V and 6 bases from J, the gap between germline ends came to 13 bases. The CDR3 covers 15 residues. The V gene's germline CDR1 is KGHSH and CDR2 LQKENI. This CDR3 is CASSPRGASAGELFF. The CDR3 coding sequence is TGTGCCAGCTCACCAAGGGGGGCATCAGCCGGGGAGCTGTTTTTT.

The CDR3 bases are TGTGCCAGCAGCTTACAACTACTAGCGGATTTCTACAATGAGCAGTTCTTC. Its protein product is CASSLQLLADFYNEQFF. The chain is built from TRBV7-3 and TRBJ2-1, with 8 bases matching TRBD2. The CDR3 loop spans 17 amino acids. V lost 2 bases, J lost 3 bases, and 9 bases stayed unmatched. Germline V CDR1 and CDR2: SGHTA, FQGTGA.

This clone was observed a few times. CDR3 amino acids: CASSYKQGLSYGYTF. The CDR3 nucleotides are TGTGCCAGCAGCTATAAACAGGGTTTAAGTTATGGCTACACCTTC. The rearrangement uses TRBV7-2 and TRBJ1-2, with D possibly TRBD1 on 6 matching bases. The CDR3 sequence is 15 residues long. The germline gives CDR1 SGHTA, CDR2 FQGNSA. The V end lost 4 bases, the J end lost 5 bases, and 17 bases lay between the germline ends.

The CDR3 reads CSVEGQGAHEQYF. CDR3 coding DNA: TGCAGCGTTGAAGGACAGGGGGCTCACGAGCAGTACTTC. V usage is TRBV29-1 and J usage is TRBJ2-7, with TRBD1 matching 10 bases. V dropped 1 base and J dropped 5; count of bases not matched to a gene: 2. Germline assignment: CDR1 SQVTM and CDR2 ANQGSEA. The CDR3 consists of 13 residues.

The V call is TRBV5-1, the J call TRBJ2-7; D is uncertain. Germline V gene sequence: CDR1 SGHRS, CDR2 YFSETQ. Trimming cost V 7 bases and J 3 bases, with 17 bases left between them. The CDR3 has 14 residues. CDR3 coding DNA: TGCGCCAGCTGCCGAGACACGACCGACTACGAGCAGTACTTC. As protein: CASCRDTTDYEQYF.

V gene TRBV4-3 combines with J gene TRBJ2-3; 7 bases fit TRBD2. The CDR3 is 16 residues long. CDR1 is LGHNA and CDR2 is YSLEER in the germline V gene. Trimming cost V 4 bases and J 0 bases; bases outside gene matches: 7. DNA of the CDR3: TGCGCCAGCAGCCTCATGACTAGCCCGAGCACAGATACGCAGTATTTT. Protein product: CASSLMTSPSTDTQYF.

A few counts support this clone. The chain has TRBV6-6 and TRBJ1-1; D ambiguous. This CDR3 is 13 amino acids long. Germline loops: CDR1 MNHNY, CDR2 SVGAGI (reference sequence). Trimming shortened V by 0 bases and J by 4 bases, and 6 bases separated the two germline ends. The CDR3 bases are TGTGCCAGCAGTTACTCCGGCATCACTGAAGCTTTCTTT. Protein: CASSYSGITEAFF.

The chain joins TRBV18 to TRBJ1-2; 9 nucleotides match TRBD1. Germline trimming cut 5 bases from V and 4 bases from J; bases unmatched to any gene: 8. The CDR3 has 15 amino acids. Germline CDR1 KGHSH, CDR2 LQKENI. The CDR3 DNA is TGTGCCAGCTCAGAGCCCGGACAGGGGTTCTATGGCTACACCTTC. Its protein is CASSEPGQGFYGYTF.

This chain links TRBV10-3 with TRBJ2-5, with 7 bases lining up with TRBD2. The J segment lost 3 bases and the V segment lost 5 bases, leaving 9 bases of the junction unmatched. The CDR3 has 15 amino acids. From germline, CDR1 is ENHRY and CDR2 SYGVKD. CDR3 in amino acids: CAISRPGTNKETQYF. The CDR3 nucleotides read TGTGCCATCAGTAGACCTGGGACTAACAAAGAGACCCAGTACTTC.

V gene TRBV5-1 combines with J gene TRBJ1-2; D is uncertain. Trimming stripped 4 bases from V and 4 bases from J, with 11 bases between. The CDR3 is made up of 13 amino acids. Germline V lookup: CDR1 SGHRS, CDR2 YFSETQ. CDR3 nucleotide sequence: TGCGCCAGCAGCCTCGACACGGTCTATGGCTACACCTTC. This sequence encodes CASSLDTVYGYTF. Full variable domain (outside the CDR3, taken from reference TRBV5-1 and TRBJ1-2): KAGVTQTPRYLIKTRGQQVTLSCSPISGHRSVSWYQQTPGQGLQFLFEYFSETQRNKGNFPGRFSGRQFSNSRSEMNVSTLELGDSALYLCASSLDTVYGYTFGSGTRLTVV.

This chain uses TRBV27 with TRBJ2-1; 8 nucleotides line up with TRBD1. Germline V gene lookup returns CDR1 MNHEY and CDR2 SMNVEV (reference sequence). This CDR3 contains 15 residues. Germline trimming cut 5 bases from V and 5 bases from J; bases unmatched to any gene: 8. CDR3 in DNA: TGTGCCAGCAGTATCAGGGGGCTTGTTGACAATGAGCAGTTCTTC. Residues: CASSIRGLVDNEQFF.

The V call is TRBV5-1, the J call TRBJ1-1, with D uncertain. Between the trimmed V and J ends, which lost 1 base and 0 bases, there was a span of 4 bases. This CDR3 has 13 amino acids. Germline V gene data show CDR1 as SGHRS and CDR2 as YFSETQ. The chain's CDR3 is CASSLYMNTEAFF. The CDR3 bases are TGCGCCAGCAGCTTGTACATGAACACTGAAGCTTTCTTT.